This section outlines one T cell receptor (beta chain) sequence together with its context. The sample is drawn from a study of identical twins. TCRdb re-derived calls from the 5' RACE reads in MiXCR, one entry per CDR3 protein. The sample contains approximately 210,000 distinct CDR3 sequences, approximately 15% of which appear only once. V lost 6 bases, J lost 4 bases, and 7 bases stayed unmatched. The CDR3 is 14 amino acids. Germline CDR1 reads MDHEN; CDR2 reads SYDVKM. These sequences were also reported in another study, on T cells expressing NK-cell markers.

The sample consisted of CD8+ T cells sorted from blood. This TCR was sampled from a woman aged 18-30 years in good health. The gene calls are TRBV28 and TRBJ2-3, with 7 bases fitting TRBD1. The CDR3 here is CASSETGKADTQYF. CDR3 in DNA: TGTGCCAGCAGCGAGACAGGGAAGGCAGATACGCAGTATTTT.